This TCR beta chain is from a study of T cell changes during pregnancy in multiple sclerosis. Generated by immunoSEQ multiplex PCR, the TCRdb table keeps only in-frame clones and is missing some. The table lists tens of thousands of clones, 75% to 95% of them singletons, with roughly 0.7% in the top ten. Unmatched junction bases numbered 2, after V lost 5 bases and J lost 1 base. This CDR3 comprises 14 residues. Per germline, CDR1 MNHEY and CDR2 SVGAGI. The sequencing used CD4+ T cells from peripheral blood mononuclear cells, collected before pregnancy. The chain carries TRBV6-5 and TRBJ1-5; 7 nucleotides match TRBD1. The sequence was obtained from a female donor with multiple sclerosis, enrolled in a pregnancy study. CDR3 nucleotides: TGTGCCAGCAGTGAGGGACAGAGCAATCAGCCCCAGCATTTT. Protein sequence: CASSEGQSNQPQHF.